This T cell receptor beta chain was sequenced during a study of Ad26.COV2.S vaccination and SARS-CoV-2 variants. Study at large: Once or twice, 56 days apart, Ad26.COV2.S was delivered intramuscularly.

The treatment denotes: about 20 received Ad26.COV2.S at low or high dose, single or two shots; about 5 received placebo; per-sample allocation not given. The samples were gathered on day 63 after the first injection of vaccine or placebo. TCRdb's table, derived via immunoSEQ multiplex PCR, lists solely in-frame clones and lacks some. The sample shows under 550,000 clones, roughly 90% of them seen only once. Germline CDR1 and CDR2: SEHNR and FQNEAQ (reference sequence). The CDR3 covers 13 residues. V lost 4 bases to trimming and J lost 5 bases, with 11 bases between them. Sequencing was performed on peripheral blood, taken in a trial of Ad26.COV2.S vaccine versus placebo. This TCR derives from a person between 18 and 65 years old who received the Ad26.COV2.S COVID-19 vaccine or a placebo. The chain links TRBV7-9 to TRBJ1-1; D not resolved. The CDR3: CASSYLTETEAFF. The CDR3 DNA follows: TGTGCCAGCAGCTACCTCACGGAGACTGAAGCTTTCTTT.